This T cell receptor (beta chain) derives from a study of T-cell reconstitution after alpha-beta-depleted transplantation in children. A TCRbeta library incorporating unique molecular identifiers was prepared. In TCRdb, the PCR reads were re-called with MiXCR into one record per CDR3 protein. Of a few hundred thousand distinct CDR3 sequences in the sample, 15% to 20% were seen once. CDR3 size: 14 residues. J was trimmed by 4 bases and V by 8 bases; bases with no gene match: 10. V is TRBV12-3 or TRBV12-4 and J is TRBJ1-2, with TRBD1 matching 7 bases. The sample was PBMCs from the stem cell graft donor, taken from the stem cell graft. The origin of this receptor is a human donor who donated a stem cell graft to a child with acute lymphoblastic leukemia. The CDR3 protein is CASVSGGQFYGYTF. DNA of the CDR3: TGTGCCAGCGTCTCAGGGGGACAGTTCTATGGCTACACCTTC.